The clone carrying this T cell receptor beta chain was seen only a few times. Its matching antigen is unknown. These data originate in a study of shared clonotypes between healthy human individuals. Data came from immunoSEQ multiplex PCR; TCRdb stores just in-frame clones and leaves some out. The table lists approximately 1.1 million clones, 70% to 80% of them singletons. General study findings and limits: Between a few donors, naive CD4 clonotypes were shared at a level of about 5%.

Splitting the CD4+ cells yielded a CD45RA+ naive subset and a CD45RA-negative memory subset. The V gene end was trimmed by 5 bases and the J gene end by 5 bases; junction bases not matched to a gene: 11. Germline CDR1 SQVTM, CDR2 ANQGSEA. This CDR3 has 18 amino acids. Sequencing was performed on memory CD4+ T cells from PBMCs. Stated subset: CD45RA-negative fraction. The V gene is TRBV29-1, the J gene TRBJ2-2, with 16 bases matching TRBD2. The TCR was taken from a man between 18 and 29 years old in good health. Some clones in this sample may be carry-over from other donors' samples. Written as DNA, the CDR3 is TGCAGCGTTCGAACCGGGACTAGCGGGAGGGCGGGGACCGGGGAGCTGTTTTTT. It encodes CSVRTGTSGRAGTGELFF.